The 5 T cell receptor beta chains in this list originate from one sample, sequenced in a study of blood T cell repertoires in COVID-19. The data were produced by immunoSEQ multiplex PCR, yet TCRdb's version contains in-frame clones alone and is incomplete. The table has 250,000 to 350,000 clones, roughly 90% seen once. The sequencing sample was made of peripheral blood. The receptor set was obtained from a man younger than 45 with acute or convalescent COVID-19.

In this sample, this clone turned up a few times. Sequence at one end of the junction differs from germline and may be a read error. The gene calls are TRBV6-5 and TRBJ2-5; a possible D gene is TRBD1 (5 bases). The CDR3 contains 15 residues. Germline CDR1 reads MNHEY; CDR2 reads SVGAGI. For the CDR3, the DNA is TGTGCCAGCAGTGACTCGAGTCAGGGCCCTGGGGCCCAGTACTTC. Protein product: CASSDSSQGPGAQYF.

This chain joins TRBV15 and TRBJ1-1; D is perhaps TRBD1 (5 bases). The CDR3 loop spans 15 amino acids. V lost 3 bases to trimming and J lost 5 bases, with 16 bases between them. The germline gives CDR1 LNHNV, CDR2 YYDKDF (reference sequence). The CDR3 loop reads CATSRGGPPGTEAFF. For the CDR3, the DNA is TGTGCCACCAGCAGGGGGGGACCTCCGGGAACTGAAGCTTTCTTT.

This clone was seen a few times. The V call is TRBV19, the J call TRBJ1-4, with a weak D call TRBD1 (5 bases). Trimming stripped 4 bases from V and 7 bases from J, with 10 bases between. This CDR3 region has 13 residues. The V gene's germline CDR1 is LNHDA and CDR2 SQIVND (reference sequence). Written as DNA, the CDR3 is TGTGCCAGTAGTAGGCAGGGAAGTGAAAAACTGTTTTTT. Translating it yields CASSRQGSEKLFF.

This sequence joins TRBV28 and TRBJ1-5; D unclear. The CDR3 is 14 amino acids. V lost 10 bases and J 4 bases, leaving 17 bases between the germline ends. Germline V lookup: CDR1 MDHEN, CDR2 SYDVKM. This chain's CDR3 is CATGSLTRNQPQHF. DNA for the CDR3: TGTGCCACCGGTTCACTTACCCGGAATCAGCCCCAGCATTTT.

The chain employs TRBV11-2 and TRBJ2-1; 12 bases are a match to TRBD2. V lost 6 bases and J lost 7; bases outside the gene matches: 16. Germline loops: CDR1 SGHAT, CDR2 FQNNGV. The CDR3 extends over 18 amino acids. CDR3 amino acids: CASSQVGSLAGGENEQFF. CDR3 DNA: TGTGCCAGCAGTCAAGTCGGATCTCTAGCGGGAGGGGAAAATGAGCAGTTCTTC.